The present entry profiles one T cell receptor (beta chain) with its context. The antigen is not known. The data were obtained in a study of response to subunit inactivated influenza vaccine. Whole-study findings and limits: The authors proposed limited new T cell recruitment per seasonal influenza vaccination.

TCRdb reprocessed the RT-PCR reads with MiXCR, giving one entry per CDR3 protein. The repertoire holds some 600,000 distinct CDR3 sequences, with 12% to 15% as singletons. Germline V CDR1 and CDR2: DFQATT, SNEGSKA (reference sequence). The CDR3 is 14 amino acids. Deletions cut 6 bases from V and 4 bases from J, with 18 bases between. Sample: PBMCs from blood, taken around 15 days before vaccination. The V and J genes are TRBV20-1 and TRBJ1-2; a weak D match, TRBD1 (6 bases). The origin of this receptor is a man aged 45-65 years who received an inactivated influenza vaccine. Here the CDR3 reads CSATAGVSIYGYTF. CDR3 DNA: TGCAGTGCGACGGCAGGGGTTTCTATCTATGGCTACACCTTC.